This entry lists 26 T cell receptor beta chains sequenced from one sample in a study of T cell repertoires in cytomegalovirus infection (dated by TCRdb to about 2019). Explained via the paper, the treatment or condition label denotes: in vitro stimulation with specific CMV peptide epitopes to enrich CMV-specific T cells. Sequencing was performed on an Illumina HiSeq 1500. TCRdb took the public reads, trimmed them with fastp at Q25, ran MiXCR for clone calling and kept in-frame beta chains. A single entry per CDR3 protein holds the most common genes and DNA from its merged rows. In this sample the table shows approximately 110,000 distinct CDR3 sequences, about 31% of which occur a single time. Jointly, the top ten make up 58% of the sample. These TCRs' antigens remain unknown. The starting material was CD8+ T cells from cultured PBMCs, obtained from culture after CMV antigen stimulation. The receptor set was obtained from a human donor in good health (CMV status not recorded). Some clones in this sample may be carry-over from other donors' samples.

This chain uses TRBV4-1 with TRBJ2-3, with D possibly TRBD2 on 6 matching bases. The CDR3 totals 19 residues. Germline lookup yields CDR1 MGHRA and CDR2 YSYEKL. The V gene lost 0 bases and the J gene lost 3 bases, with 22 bases spanning the gap. The CDR3 DNA sequence: TGCGCCAGCAGCCAAGATCGGTTACTCGGGACTGGAGAGACAGATACGCAGTATTTT. Translating gives CASSQDRLLGTGETDTQYF.

This clonotype was counted a few times. The V gene is TRBV4-1, the J gene TRBJ2-2, with no clear D. The CDR3 length is 15 residues. Germline V gives CDR1 MGHRA, CDR2 YSYEKL. V was pared by 1 base and J by 1 base, with 7 bases between. The chain's CDR3 is CASSQVAGNTGELFF. CDR3 coding DNA: TGCGCCAGCAGCCAAGTCGCAGGGAACACCGGGGAGCTGTTTTTT.

This clonotype was counted ten times or more. The genes are TRBV6-6 and TRBJ1-2; 7 bases agree with TRBD1. V was pared by 2 bases and J by 0 bases, with 12 bases of the junction left unmatched. Germline CDR1 is MNHNY and CDR2 is SVGAGI (reference sequence). This CDR3 comprises 18 residues. CDR3 nucleotides: TGTGCCAGCAGTTACAATACCGAGGGGGCGCAGCCTAACTATGGCTACACCTTC. Translated, it gives CASSYNTEGAQPNYGYTF.

The V call is TRBV11-3, the J call TRBJ1-2; 7 nucleotides agree with TRBD1. With V trimmed by 4 bases and J by 1 base, 18 bases remained unmatched. This CDR3 has 19 amino acids. Per the germline V gene, CDR1 is SGHNT and CDR2 is YENEEA. The CDR3 DNA reads as TGTGCCAGCAGCTCGATTCCTTCGGCGACAGGGAAACTTAACTATGGCTACACCTTC. Its protein is CASSSIPSATGKLNYGYTF. Variable domain in full (rest from reference TRBV11-3 and TRBJ1-2): EAGVVQSPRYKIIEKKQPVAFWCNPISGHNTLYWYLQNLGQGPELLIRYENEEAVDDSQLPKDRFSAERLKGVDSTLKIQPAELGDSAVYLCASSSIPSATGKLNYGYTFGSGTRLTVV.

The V gene is TRBV5-4, the J gene TRBJ1-2; D gene unclear. The V gene's germline CDR1 is SGHNT and CDR2 YYREEE (reference sequence). CDR3 size: 12 residues. Trimming cost V 7 bases and J 2 bases, with 9 bases left between them. CDR3 sequence: CASRPFNYGYTF. Here the CDR3 DNA reads TGTGCCAGCCGGCCCTTCAACTATGGCTACACCTTC.

The sample holds a few counts of this clonotype. The chain combines TRBV5-5 with TRBJ1-2, with D perhaps TRBD1 (5 bases). Germline V gene data show CDR1 as SGHKS and CDR2 as YYEKEE (reference sequence). The CDR3 has 16 amino acids. Trimming cost V 0 bases and J 4 bases, with 16 bases left between them. The CDR3 bases are TGTGCCAGCAGCTTGGTGGCAGGCGGGGACCTCTATGGCTACACCTTC. Residues: CASSLVAGGDLYGYTF. The whole variable domain, filled in from reference TRBV5-5 and TRBJ1-2, reads DAGVTQSPTHLIKTRGQQVTLRCSPISGHKSVSWYQQVLGQGPQFIFQYYEKEERGRGNFPDRFSARQFPNYSSELNVNALLLGDSALYLCASSLVAGGDLYGYTFGSGTRLTVV.

This clonotype was detected many times. The V and J genes are TRBV4-2 and TRBJ2-3, with D tentatively TRBD2 (5 bases). This CDR3 is 15 amino acids long. Germline V lookup: CDR1 LGHNA, CDR2 YNFKEQ. Trimming left V 0 bases short and J 0 bases short, with 7 bases between. The DNA for the CDR3 is TGTGCCAGCAGCCAAGACGAGGGAAGCACAGATACGCAGTATTTT. Protein product: CASSQDEGSTDTQYF.

The genes are TRBV6-5 and TRBJ2-6; D unclear. The CDR3 spans 15 residues. Trimming took 2 bases from V and 6 from J, leaving 11 bases between them. CDR1 is MNHEY and CDR2 is SVGAGI in the germline V gene. CDR3 bases: TGTGCCAGCAGTTACAGGGAACCTTCGGCCAACGTCCTGACTTTC. Translation gives CASSYREPSANVLTF.

This clonotype was counted at least ten times. The chain combines TRBV3-1 with TRBJ2-3; 15 nucleotides agree with TRBD2. The J segment lost 2 bases and the V segment lost 4 bases, leaving 10 bases of the junction unmatched. The CDR3 loop spans 19 amino acids. CDR1 LGHDT and CDR2 YNNKEL come from the germline V gene (reference sequence). CDR3 DNA sequence: TGTGCCAGCAGCCCCGGACTAGCGGGGGGGCCGACAGTCACAGATACGCAGTATTTT. This sequence encodes CASSPGLAGGPTVTDTQYF.

DNA of the CDR3: TGTGCCAGCAGTCGTGCAGCTCACTATGGCTACACCTTC. Protein sequence: CASSRAAHYGYTF. The rearrangement uses TRBV28 and TRBJ1-2; D uncertain. Trimming removed 5 bases from V and 3 bases from J, with 10 bases in between. CDR1 and CDR2 from the germline V gene are MDHEN and SYDVKM. The CDR3 totals 13 residues.

In this sample, this clonotype turned up many times. This chain uses TRBV28 with TRBJ2-3, with D possibly being TRBD1 (6 bases). The CDR3 spans 15 residues. Deletions cut 4 bases from V and 6 bases from J, with 17 bases between. Germline CDR1 and CDR2: MDHEN and SYDVKM. The CDR3 region is CASSSRDTEIDTQYF. CDR3 DNA sequence: TGTGCCAGCAGTTCTCGGGACACCGAAATCGATACGCAGTATTTT.

The chain employs TRBV14 and TRBJ2-3, with D perhaps assigned TRBD1 or TRBD2 (6 bases each). In germline, CDR1 is SGHDN, CDR2 FVKESK. The V end was cut by 5 bases, the J end by 5 bases, with 17 bases between. This CDR3 is 15 amino acids long. The CDR3: CASSSRRGQVDTQYF. DNA for the CDR3: TGTGCCAGCAGCTCCCGTCGGGGGCAGGTAGATACGCAGTATTTT.

There are a few counts of this clonotype. This chain uses TRBV4-1 with TRBJ2-2, with D perhaps TRBD1 (7 bases). The germline V gene has CDR1 MGHRA and CDR2 YSYEKL. The V end was cut by 0 bases, the J end by 6 bases, with 14 bases between. The CDR3 extends over 16 amino acids. CDR3 region: CASSQDSGGKAGELFF. As DNA, the CDR3 is TGCGCCAGCAGCCAAGATTCAGGGGGGAAGGCCGGGGAGCTGTTTTTT.

This clonotype was found many times. The chain carries TRBV6-2 or TRBV6-3 and TRBJ2-5, with 8 bases lining up with TRBD2. Germline V gene sequence: CDR1 MNHEY, CDR2 SVGEGT. The CDR3 is made up of 15 amino acids. Trimming cost V 3 bases and J 5 bases; bases outside gene matches: 8. CDR3 coding DNA: TGTGCCAGCAGTTATGTAGCGGGGACTGCGGAGACCCAGTACTTC. This encodes CASSYVAGTAETQYF.

This sequence joins TRBV20-1 and TRBJ1-2; 7 bases are a match to TRBD1. J lost 4 bases, V lost 0 bases, and 5 bases had no gene match. Germline CDR1 DFQATT, CDR2 SNEGSKA (reference sequence). There are 14 residues in the CDR3. The DNA of the CDR3 is TGCAGTGCTAGAGATCGCCGGGACAGCTATGGCTACACCTTC. It codes for CSARDRRDSYGYTF.

This clonotype was seen only a few times. The rearrangement links TRBV4-1 to TRBJ1-1, with TRBD1 identical over 8 bases. In germline, CDR1 is MGHRA, CDR2 YSYEKL. CDR3 size: 19 residues. Trimming at V came to 2 bases and at J to 5 bases, leaving 19 bases not matched to a gene. This chain's CDR3 is CASSQPHSGQGTHGTEAFF. CDR3 sequence (DNA): TGCGCCAGCAGCCAACCTCACAGCGGACAGGGAACACACGGAACTGAAGCTTTCTTT.

The chain has TRBV19 and TRBJ1-1; a possible D gene is TRBD1 (6 bases). The CDR3 covers 14 residues. V gave up 4 bases and J gave up 4 bases, with 13 bases separating them. Germline CDR1 LNHDA, CDR2 SQIVND (reference sequence). This CDR3 is CASSRRGSGTEAFF. The CDR3 DNA sequence: TGTGCCAGTAGTAGAAGGGGGTCGGGCACTGAAGCTTTCTTT.

This chain uses TRBV7-9 with TRBJ1-4; TRBD1 agrees at 7 bases. In germline, CDR1 is SEHNR, CDR2 FQNEAQ (reference sequence). The length of the CDR3 is 14 residues. V dropped 5 bases and J dropped 8; count of bases not matched to a gene: 8. As DNA, the CDR3 is TGTGCCAGCAGCCGAGGGGGCGTCCCAGAAAAACTGTTTTTT. It encodes CASSRGGVPEKLFF.

The gene calls are TRBV6-5 and TRBJ2-3; 14 nucleotides agree with TRBD2. The trim removed 4 bases at V and 2 bases at J, leaving 8 bases unmatched. The length of the CDR3 is 18 residues. Germline V gene lookup returns CDR1 MNHEY and CDR2 SVGAGI. The CDR3 loop reads CASSSPMTSGGATDTQYF. DNA for the CDR3: TGTGCCAGCAGTTCCCCGATGACTAGCGGGGGGGCCACAGATACGCAGTATTTT.

This clonotype was seen more than once but under ten times. The CDR3 DNA is TGTGCCAGCAGCCCTGGGACAGGGGGTTCCACTAATGAAAAACTGTTTTTT. This codes for CASSPGTGGSTNEKLFF. The chain couples TRBV12-3 or TRBV12-4 to TRBJ1-4; TRBD1 matches 11 bases. This CDR3 contains 17 residues. J lost 2 bases, V lost 6 bases, and 8 bases had no gene match.

The rearrangement joins TRBV7-9 to TRBJ2-3, with D tentatively TRBD1 (5 bases). The CDR3 has 12 amino acids. V lost 1 base and J lost 11, with 10 bases in between. Looked up from germline, CDR1 is SEHNR and CDR2 is FQNEAQ (reference sequence). CDR3: CASSLGGSEQYF. CDR3 DNA sequence: TGTGCCAGCAGCTTAGGGGGCTCAGAGCAGTATTTT.

The chain recombines TRBV4-1 with TRBJ2-2; D remains unclear. CDR3 length equals 15 residues. CDR1 and CDR2 from the germline V gene are MGHRA and YSYEKL. V was trimmed by 5 bases and J by 2 bases, leaving 12 bases between them. The CDR3 DNA is TGCGCCAGCAGCGATGCGGTCCACAACACCGGGGAGCTGTTTTTT. It specifies CASSDAVHNTGELFF.

This clonotype was seen just once. The chain recombines TRBV28 with TRBJ2-3; 14 bases align to TRBD2. From germline, CDR1 is MDHEN and CDR2 SYDVKM. The length of the CDR3 is 15 residues. Germline trimming cut 5 bases from V and 8 bases from J; bases unmatched to any gene: 6. The CDR3 protein is CASSLTSGGVGTQYF. The CDR3 DNA sequence: TGTGCCAGCAGTCTGACTAGCGGGGGGGTTGGTACGCAGTATTTT. Drawing the rest from reference TRBV28 and TRBJ2-3, the complete variable domain is DVKVTQSSRYLVKRTGEKVFLECVQDMDHENMFWYRQDPGLGLRLIYFSYDVKMKEKGDIPEGYSVSREKKERFSLILESASTNQTSMYLCASSLTSGGVGTQYFGPGTRLTVL.

Here the CDR3 reads CASSYVSGPESYGYTF. The CDR3, as DNA: TGTGCCAGCAGTTACGTTTCAGGACCAGAGAGCTATGGCTACACCTTC. The chain couples TRBV6-5 to TRBJ1-2, with D unclear. In germline, CDR1 is MNHEY, CDR2 SVGAGI. This CDR3 is built from 16 residues. Deletions cut 2 bases from V and 4 bases from J, with 17 bases between.

The chain has TRBV7-9 and TRBJ2-1; D gene unclear. The CDR3 loop spans 13 amino acids. Germline assignment: CDR1 SEHNR and CDR2 FQNEAQ (reference sequence). V was cut by 6 bases and J by 3 bases, with 9 bases left in between. The CDR3 nucleotides are TGTGCCAGCAGTTCCCGGCTCTACAATGAGCAGTTCTTC. Encoded protein: CASSSRLYNEQFF.

The chain joins TRBV6-1 to TRBJ1-3; D gene uncertain. Trimming left V 10 bases short and J 5 bases short, with 18 bases between. This CDR3 region has 14 residues. Germline CDR1 is MNHNS and CDR2 is SASEGT. This CDR3 reads CATEKITKRNTIYF. CDR3 DNA sequence: TGTGCCACCGAGAAAATTACCAAGAGAAACACCATATATTTT.